This TCR beta chain emerged from a study of cytomegalovirus exposure and HLA in healthy donors (TCRdb year 2017). General notes on the study: In an earlier analysis of about 560 of the donors, about 270 Gb of sequence data and about 110 million unique TCR beta sequences from about 179 million T cells were reported. Roughly 310 gigabases of sequencing data and 70 million to 100 million unique TCR sequences were included in an early release covering 550 to 800 HLA-typed donors. Of the 398 genotyped donors, 81% fell in the genetic ancestry cluster associated with self-reported Caucasian donors. The aim of the study was to test whether cataloging public T cell receptors could identify signatures of past pathogen exposure. The study used immunosequencing to profile the T cell repertoires of 666 subjects and linked those repertoires to cytomegalovirus serostatus. A separate validation cohort of approximately 130 different subjects was used in addition to the 666-subject first cohort. To predict cytomegalovirus infection status, the study brought together high-throughput TCR immunosequencing, statistical association of individual TCRs with disease status, and machine learning. A later analysis re-analyzed previously published TCR beta repertoires from about 600 donors and added high-resolution HLA genotyping to study TCR occurrence patterns. Rather than drawing on any new phenotypic data, the later analysis identified candidate immune exposures from TCR beta sequences and the way those sequences occurred across donors. An earlier analysis of 500 to 750 of the donors applied high-throughput TCR beta sequencing to assess whether each TCR beta V gene segment acted as functional or pseudogenic. Donor age, sex, ethnicity and CMV serostatus were collected together with the repertoire data. A later genetic analysis used genome-wide SNP genotypes for about 55% of the 666 donors, treating that subset as a discovery cohort. Every repertoire in the discovery cohort had been generated on one and the same sequencing platform. Both class I and class II loci were covered by HLA typing, at four-digit resolution. Typing coverage differed by locus: A, B, C, DRB1 and DQB1 were typed in roughly 620-630 donors, DQA1 in approximately 520, DPA1 in roughly 590, and DPB1 in just under 480. Because of strong linkage in the cohort, 4 to 6 DR-DQ haplotypes were treated as single units for association and clustering. Among 300 to 500 genotyped donors of the cohort, an average of around 220,000 unique TCR beta nucleotide sequences was sequenced per donor, of which about 18% were non-productive. Study-wide findings and limitations: Presence/absence analyses assumed roughly uniform sequencing depth across donors, an assumption that may not hold. In a later genetic analysis, fewer N-insertions in productive TCRs were reported among donors in an Asian-associated ancestry cluster than the roughly 700-donor mean. A later analysis found that HLA-associated TCR beta chains were more clonally expanded and had lower generation probabilities than equally common non-associated chains. In a later analysis, several top co-occurrence clusters were reported to appear linked to parvovirus B19, influenza, CMV and Epstein-Barr virus. The sequencing pipeline was judged likely to have produced a cluster of highly shared sequence variants as a technical artifact. A later genetic analysis associated a missense DCLRE1C variant with V-gene and J-gene trimming of TCR beta chains, and an independent cohort replicated the association. The study gave a list of under 200 TCR beta chains associated with cytomegalovirus. In a later analysis, the rate of TCR association differed among HLA loci, with DRB1 alleles having the most associated TCRs and HLA-C alleles having the fewest. This cohort had only TCR beta chains sequenced, and the lack of alpha or paired-chain data limited which features could be detected. A later analysis found that most CMV-associated TCR beta chains appeared HLA-restricted, with HLA associations seemingly driven largely by CMV exposure. A further reported finding was that TCR beta sequences accurately predicted the HLA-A and HLA-B alleles for most subjects in the first cohort. Cytomegalovirus status was reported to be diagnosed by the classifier with high specificity and sensitivity in both the original and validation cohorts. In vitro tests confirmed that a few of the cytomegalovirus-associated TCR beta chains recognize cytomegalovirus antigens. Because HLA typing was unavailable for some donors at each locus, only the typed subset was used in association tests. Across donors, most TCR sequences were observed very rarely, whereas some public TCRs were present in many individuals. For the cohort, immune exposure information was limited to CMV serostatus. Linkage disequilibrium might explain the correlated functional status among segregating V segments, but an unknown experimental factor could not be ruled out. In a later analysis, 16,951 TCR beta sequences were associated with specific HLA alleles at a false discovery rate of 0.05. An earlier analysis of approximately 530 of the donors showed that most TCR beta V segments appeared in productive rearrangements either about 90% or about 30% of the time, which broadly matched IMGT annotations. The earlier analysis of some 560 of the donors excluded over 15 rarely observed V segments, including chromosome 9 orphons, because counts were too low. Some IMGT-functional V segments, including TRBV6-2 and TRBV6-3, could not be told apart with the 87-base-pair reads, so those segments were excluded. Assigning TCR associations to individual alleles was difficult when HLA alleles, especially DR and DQ, strongly co-occurred. The authors suggested that the approach could potentially be extended to other disease states and immunological phenotypes.

This clone showed up just a few times. Its cognate antigen has yet to be identified. Nothing much larger sits one base from this clone, and base qualities are not available. Library preparation employed the immunoSEQ multiplex PCR assay. For the multiplex PCR, a mixture combining 60 forward primers for TCR Vbeta segments and 13 reverse primers for TCR Jbeta segments was used. The CDR3 region of rearranged TCR beta genes was amplified from genomic DNA by a multiplex PCR assay. On the Illumina HiSeq System, the amplified TCR beta libraries were sequenced as 87-base-pair reads. Concerning the study's data processing: A later analysis tallied approximately 87 million unique TCR beta chains across the 650 to 750 repertoires, and about 10 million of those chains were shared by two or more donors. A nearest-neighbor algorithm error-corrected the raw reads and collapsed the reads into unique sequences, merging closely related sequences to remove PCR and sequencing errors. Alignment of CDR3 sequences to IMGT reference sequences was used to assign V, D and J gene segments. Each retained sequence needed at least a six-nucleotide match to both a V gene segment and a J gene segment. Rearrangements were called productive when the CDR3 lacked stop codons and stayed in frame with V and J; all others were non-productive. Following IMGT convention, CDR3 was defined as the stretch from the second conserved V-encoded cysteine to the conserved J-encoded phenylalanine. The earlier analysis of 587 of the donors excluded sequences that lacked an unambiguous match to a single V gene segment. An earlier analysis of 550 to 650 of the donors classified V segments as functional when productive rearrangements were above 56.7% and as segregating when the standard deviation between donors was above 5%. To diagnose cytomegalovirus status from the catalog of TCR beta chain sequences, a statistical classification framework was built. A later analysis assigned V and J genes by comparing TCR nucleotide sequences with IMGT/GENE-DB human TR gene sequences. Using the TCRdist pipeline, a later analysis assigned CDR3 sequences along with most-parsimonious VDJ recombination scenarios. In a later analysis, every TCR beta chain was defined by the combination of its CDR3 amino acid sequence and its V-gene family, and reads without a unique V-gene family were dropped. In a later analysis, a few hundred highly shared, low-generation-probability nucleotide sequences were removed to address suspected cross-contamination and a sequencing artifact. A later analysis calculated a clonal expansion index for each public chain from normalized within-repertoire ranks of inferred template counts. In a later analysis, generation probabilities were computed using a VDJ recombination model fitted to out-of-frame rearrangements, and the results were checked against IGoR. Hypergeometric tests were used in a later analysis to score TCR-TCR, TCR-HLA and TCR-CMV co-occurrence, with a repertoire-size bias correction applied to the TCR pairs. In a later analysis, false discovery rates were estimated by permuting HLA or CMV assignments 20 times. A later analysis grouped co-occurring TCRs with DBSCAN, adding TCRdist sequence similarity when clustering within HLA-allele-positive subsets. Repertoires with fewer than 30,000 or more than 120,000 public chains were left out of co-occurrence clustering, as were about five repertoires with anomalous nucleotide sharing. Sourced from immuneACCESS, this table was stored by TCRdb with only in-frame sequences that have V and J called. A share of the clones is absent; for the studies checked, an unresolved V gene accounts for under half, and the remainder has no known explanation. V and J calls and clone size are copied from that table; D and trimming were computed from the DNA. This sample comprises 80,000 or so clones, over 55% of them detected only once. Of the sample, around 5.8% is held by the ten largest clones.

CDR1 and CDR2 (SGHRS, YFSETQ) derive from the germline V gene. Between the V and J ends, shortened by 1 base and 7 bases respectively, the junction contains 18 bases. The CDR3, from cysteine to phenylalanine, totals 16 residues. Kept here is only the CDR3 DNA, which spans 48 bases and is read in frame from base 1. The cohort comprised under 700 healthy bone marrow donors. At the time of sampling, every cohort member was nominally healthy, though immune exposures that went unrecorded were likely present. The donor tested CMV seropositive and was one of the 289 seropositive cohort members. A peripheral blood sample was provided by each donor, and peripheral blood mononuclear cells were used for TCR beta sequencing. Genomic DNA extraction from the blood cell samples was performed with the Qiagen DNeasy Blood Extraction Kit.

The chain uses TRBV5-1 and TRBJ2-1; the D gene is perhaps TRBD2, from 6 matching bases. Sample: PBMCs. The TCR originated in a man aged 25 to 40 in good health and CMV-seropositive. The DNA sequence is TGCGCCAGCAGCTTGAAAAACGCGGGGCGAGCAAATGAGCAGTTCTTC. This is translated as CASSLKNAGRANEQFF.